The 21 T cell receptor beta chains in this list originate from one sample, sequenced in a study of Ad26.COV2.S vaccination and SARS-CoV-2 variants. Treatment meaning: 15 to 20 received Ad26.COV2.S at low or high dose, single or two shots; several received placebo; per-sample allocation not given. Sampling occurred on day 63 after the first vaccine or placebo injection. Sequencing used immunoSEQ multiplex PCR; TCRdb keeps in-frame clones, though not all of them. In the table there are 380,000 or so clones, roughly nine tenths of which are singletons. The source was peripheral blood, collected in a trial of Ad26.COV2.S vaccine versus placebo. These receptors all stem from a person aged 18-60 years who received the Ad26.COV2.S COVID-19 vaccine or a placebo.

The chain recombines TRBV5-5 with TRBJ2-3; 15 positions agree with TRBD2. Germline CDR1 and CDR2: SGHKS and YYEKEE (reference sequence). This CDR3 region has 19 residues. V trimming: 0 bases; J trimming: 1 base; junction bases outside the gene matches: 6. CDR3 coding DNA: TGTGCCAGCAGCTTGGCCGGACTAGCGGGAGGGCCGGGCACAGATACGCAGTATTTT. Residues: CASSLAGLAGGPGTDTQYF. Full variable domain (outside the CDR3, taken from reference TRBV5-5 and TRBJ2-3): DAGVTQSPTHLIKTRGQQVTLRCSPISGHKSVSWYQQVLGQGPQFIFQYYEKEERGRGNFPDRFSARQFPNYSSELNVNALLLGDSALYLCASSLAGLAGGPGTDTQYFGPGTRLTVL.

This sequence joins TRBV10-3 and TRBJ1-2; a weak D match, TRBD1 (6 bases). Deletions cut 3 bases from V and 3 bases from J, with 11 bases between. CDR1 is ENHRY, CDR2 SYGVKD, per germline. This CDR3 has 14 amino acids. For the CDR3, the DNA is TGTGCCATCAGTGATTCGACAGGCGACTATGGCTACACCTTC. Translation gives CAISDSTGDYGYTF.

CDR3 residues: CASSPRTAYGYTF. CDR3 nucleotide sequence: TGTGCCAGCAGTCCCAGGACGGCCTATGGCTACACCTTC. The rearrangement links TRBV6-5 to TRBJ1-2; D is undetermined. This CDR3 is 13 amino acids long. CDR1 and CDR2 (germline): MNHEY, SVGAGI. V dropped 5 bases and J dropped 4 bases, with 11 bases sitting between them.

This clone was detected a few times. The chain is built from TRBV9 and TRBJ1-2; 7 nucleotides align to TRBD1. Germline trimming cut 0 bases from V and 8 bases from J; bases unmatched to any gene: 7. Germline lookup yields CDR1 SGDLS and CDR2 YYNGEE. CDR3 length: 14 residues. The CDR3 sequence: CASSVEYRGSGYTF. DNA for the CDR3: TGTGCCAGCAGCGTAGAATACAGGGGAAGCGGCTACACCTTC.

V and J are TRBV19 and TRBJ1-5; D uncertain. The V and J ends lost 1 base and 5 bases respectively, with 9 bases between them. Germline V gene lookup returns CDR1 LNHDA and CDR2 SQIVND (reference sequence). The CDR3 covers 14 residues. CDR3 in amino acids: CASSIAGGYQPQHF. The CDR3 coding sequence is TGTGCCAGTAGTATAGCGGGCGGCTATCAGCCCCAGCATTTT.

This clone has just one count. The rearrangement uses TRBV10-2 and TRBJ1-6; D is unresolved. Germline lookup yields CDR1 WSHSY and CDR2 SAAADI. Trimming stripped 6 bases from V and 7 bases from J, with 10 bases between. This CDR3 has 13 amino acids. The CDR3 DNA reads TGCGCCAGCAGGGATGCAGGAAATTCACCCCTCCACTTT. It specifies CASRDAGNSPLHF.

Here the CDR3 reads CASRGQMNTEAFF. CDR3 DNA: TGCGCCAGCAGAGGGCAGATGAACACTGAAGCTTTCTTT. This chain connects TRBV5-1 to TRBJ1-1; D uncertain. The V end lost 5 bases, the J end lost 0 bases, and 8 bases lay between the germline ends. Germline values: CDR1 SGHRS, CDR2 YFSETQ. The CDR3 is made up of 13 amino acids.

The chain employs TRBV9 and TRBJ2-1, with 11 nucleotides matching TRBD2. The length of the CDR3 is 13 residues. Trimming at V came to 3 bases and at J to 9 bases, leaving 2 bases not matched to a gene. In germline, CDR1 is SGDLS, CDR2 YYNGEE. The DNA for the CDR3 is TGTGCCAGCAGCGGCGGGACTAGCGGTGAGCAGTTCTTC. Translation: CASSGGTSGEQFF.

This chain uses TRBV7-6 with TRBJ1-5; weak D call: TRBD1 (5 bases). CDR3 length: 15 residues. Trimming removed 2 bases at V and 2 bases at J, with 10 bases between. In germline, CDR1 is SGHVS, CDR2 FNYEAQ. CDR3 in amino acids: CASSLSVGGNQPQHF. CDR3 DNA sequence: TGTGCCAGCAGCTTATCAGTGGGGGGCAATCAGCCCCAGCATTTT.

Only one count was recorded for this clone. The chain links TRBV4-3 to TRBJ1-2; 9 bases fit TRBD1. This CDR3 is 15 amino acids long. The V segment lost 0 bases and the J segment 7 bases; nucleotides outside the gene matches: 6. Germline V CDR1 and CDR2: LGHNA, YSLEER. Written as DNA, the CDR3 is TGCGCCAGCAGCCAAGACTACAGGGGGCAGGGTGGCTACACCTTC. Its protein product is CASSQDYRGQGGYTF.

The V gene is TRBV30, the J gene TRBJ1-6; TRBD1 agrees at 7 bases. The CDR3 totals 14 residues. Germline lookup yields CDR1 GTSNPN and CDR2 SVGIG (reference sequence). The J segment lost 5 bases and the V segment lost 2 bases, leaving 3 bases of the junction unmatched. In nucleotides, the CDR3 is TGTGCCTGGAGTTTCGGACAGGATAATTCACCCCTCCACTTT. It specifies CAWSFGQDNSPLHF.

This chain joins TRBV7-6 and TRBJ2-1; a possible D gene is TRBD1 (6 bases). Germline V gene sequence: CDR1 SGHVS, CDR2 FNYEAQ. CDR3 size: 16 residues. Trimming took off 5 bases at V and 0 bases at J, with 14 bases between the two ends. The CDR3 nucleotides are TGTGCCAGCAGCGTAACTGGGACAAACTCCTACAATGAGCAGTTCTTC. The encoded protein is CASSVTGTNSYNEQFF.

The chain is built from TRBV6-1 and TRBJ1-3; D gene ambiguous. The CDR3 runs 14 residues. Germline CDR1 MNHNS, CDR2 SASEGT. The V end lost 1 base, the J end lost 4 bases, and 8 bases lay between the germline ends. CDR3 residues: CASSEGVGGNTIYF. Here the CDR3 DNA reads TGTGCCAGCAGTGAAGGAGTTGGGGGAAACACCATATATTTT.

This clone is a singleton in its sample. J is TRBJ2-7 and V is TRBV5-1, with a tentative D call TRBD2 (5 bases). CDR3 length equals 13 residues. In germline, CDR1 is SGHRS, CDR2 YFSETQ. V lost 5 bases and J lost 4, with 13 bases in between. CDR3 in amino acids: CASSPTGEYEQYF. CDR3 nucleotide sequence: TGCGCCAGCAGTCCTACCGGGGAATACGAGCAGTACTTC.

This chain links TRBV7-2 with TRBJ2-3; 7 positions agree with TRBD1. V lost 5 bases to trimming and J lost 1 base; unmatched junction nucleotides: 3. Germline V gene sequence: CDR1 SGHTA, CDR2 FQGNSA. The length of the CDR3 is 14 residues. CDR3 bases: TGTGCCAGCAGCCCCGGACAGGGCACAGATACGCAGTATTTT. Residues: CASSPGQGTDTQYF.

This clone has a count of ten or more. This chain joins TRBV7-9 and TRBJ1-6; D is unclear. The V end was cut by 1 base, the J end by 6 bases, with 10 bases between. The CDR3 contains 15 residues. Germline V gene lookup returns CDR1 SEHNR and CDR2 FQNEAQ (reference sequence). The CDR3 DNA reads TGTGCCAGCAGCTTAGGAGACCGGATTAATTCACCCCTCCACTTT. The encoded protein is CASSLGDRINSPLHF.

A single count supports this clone. V usage is TRBV6-4 and J usage is TRBJ2-1, with 13 bases fitting TRBD2. Germline V gene sequence: CDR1 MRHNA, CDR2 SNTAGT. The CDR3 consists of 16 residues. V trimming: 5 bases; J trimming: 4 bases; junction bases outside the gene matches: 5. The CDR3 nucleotides read TGTGCCAGCAGTCGGACTAGCGGGAGTAGGTACAATGAGCAGTTCTTC. Its protein product is CASSRTSGSRYNEQFF.

The genes are TRBV6-2 or TRBV6-3 and TRBJ2-3, with TRBD2 matching over 13 bases. Germline CDR1 MNHEY, CDR2 SVGEGT. The CDR3 totals 19 residues. The J segment lost 2 bases and the V segment lost 0 bases, leaving 8 bases of the junction unmatched. The CDR3 nucleotides read TGTGCCAGCAGTTACTCTACTAGCGGGAGGGCCCTTCCCACAGATACGCAGTATTTT. Residues: CASSYSTSGRALPTDTQYF.

The chain recombines TRBV24-1 with TRBJ2-1, with D unresolved. The CDR3 consists of 14 residues. Trimming removed 1 base from V and 8 bases from J, with 11 bases in between. Germline V gene data show CDR1 as KGHDR and CDR2 as SFDVKD. CDR3 sequence reads: CATSDLNSVDEQFF. The CDR3 DNA is TGTGCCACCAGTGATTTAAACAGTGTTGATGAGCAGTTCTTC.

The CDR3 loop is CASSQEGQRYQETQYF. DNA of the CDR3: TGTGCCAGCAGCCAAGAAGGGCAGAGGTACCAAGAGACCCAGTACTTC. The V gene is TRBV3-1 (or the pseudogene TRBV3-2), the J gene TRBJ2-5; unclear D gene. V shed 0 bases and J shed 0 bases, with 11 bases lying between them. The CDR3 is made up of 16 amino acids. Germline lookup yields CDR1 LGHDT and CDR2 YNNKEL (reference sequence).

The chain couples TRBV7-2 to TRBJ1-1; perhaps TRBD1 as D (5 bases). The V and J ends lost 5 bases and 8 bases respectively, with 15 bases between them. The germline gives CDR1 SGHTA, CDR2 FQGNSA. This CDR3 comprises 13 residues. CDR3 sequence (DNA): TGTGCCAGCAGCCCCCATCGACAGACCGAAGCTTTCTTT. It specifies CASSPHRQTEAFF.